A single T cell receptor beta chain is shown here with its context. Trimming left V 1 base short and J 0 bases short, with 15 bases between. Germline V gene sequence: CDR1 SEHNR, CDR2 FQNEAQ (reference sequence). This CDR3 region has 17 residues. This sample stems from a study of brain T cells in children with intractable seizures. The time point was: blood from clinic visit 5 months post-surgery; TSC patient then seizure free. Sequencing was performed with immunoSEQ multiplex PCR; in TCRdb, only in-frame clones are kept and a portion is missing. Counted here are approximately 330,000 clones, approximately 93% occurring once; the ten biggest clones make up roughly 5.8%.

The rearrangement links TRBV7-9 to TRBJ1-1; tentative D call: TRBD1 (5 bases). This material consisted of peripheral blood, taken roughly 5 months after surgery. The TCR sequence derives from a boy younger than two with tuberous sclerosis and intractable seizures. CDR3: CASSLGQGGTLNTEAFF. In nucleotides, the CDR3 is TGTGCCAGCAGCTTAGGGCAGGGAGGTACTCTGAACACTGAAGCTTTCTTT.